One and the same sample provided the 22 T cell receptor beta chains below, sequenced in a study of cytomegalovirus exposure and HLA in healthy donors. A multiplex PCR was run with 60 Vbeta primers and 13 Jbeta primers. Produced via immunoSEQ multiplex PCR; TCRdb's table is partial and in-frame only. The sample consists of about 120,000 clones, about 80% of them appearing once. The sample was PBMCs. Every receptor here comes from a female donor in good health and CMV-seropositive.

The chain couples TRBV27 to TRBJ2-2; 12 bases are shared with TRBD1. The germline gives CDR1 MNHEY, CDR2 SMNVEV (reference sequence). This CDR3 contains 16 residues. V shed 5 bases and J 4 bases; nucleotides not matched to a gene: 5. The CDR3 region is CASSLPGQGATGELFF. CDR3 sequence (DNA): TGTGCCAGCAGTCTCCCGGGACAGGGGGCCACCGGGGAGCTGTTTTTT.

The rearrangement uses TRBV18 and TRBJ1-2, with TRBD1 identical over 8 bases. V lost 4 bases and J lost 0; bases outside the gene matches: 7. Germline V CDR1 and CDR2: KGHSH, LQKENI. The CDR3 length is 16 residues. CDR3 sequence reads: CASSQGQVGTNYGYTF. Here the CDR3 DNA reads TGTGCCAGCTCACAGGGACAGGTGGGGACTAACTATGGCTACACCTTC.

This clone has more than one count but fewer than ten. The chain uses TRBV7-2 and TRBJ1-4, with TRBD1 matching 12 bases. The junction had 11 bases not matched to a gene; V was cut back by 5 bases and J by 10 bases. The V gene's germline CDR1 is SGHTA and CDR2 FQGNSA. This CDR3 spans 16 amino acids. For the CDR3, the DNA is TGTGCCAGCAGCGTATCTGCGGGACAGGGGGCATCAAAACTGTTTTTT. Translation gives CASSVSAGQGASKLFF.

The CDR3 DNA is TGTGCCAGCAGCCGACAGGGACCGATTTACAATGAGCAGTTCTTC. Translated: CASSRQGPIYNEQFF. The rearrangement links TRBV9 to TRBJ2-1, with 7 bases aligning to TRBD1. Germline V gene sequence: CDR1 SGDLS, CDR2 YYNGEE. The J segment lost 4 bases and the V segment lost 4 bases, leaving 8 bases of the junction unmatched. This CDR3 is built from 15 residues.

Concerning this clone: The germline gene is not matched at one end of the junction; a read error may be the cause. The chain carries TRBV7-9 and TRBJ2-7; 9 bases fit TRBD1. CDR1 is SEHNR and CDR2 is FQNEAQ in the germline V gene (reference sequence). The CDR3 loop spans 12 amino acids. The CDR3 reads CSSKQGAGEQYF. CDR3 nucleotides: TGTTCCAGCAAACAGGGGGCTGGCGAGCAGTACTTC.

CDR3 nucleotides: TGTGCCAGCAGTCCCCTCGGTCCCTACGAGCAGTACTTC. Translated: CASSPLGPYEQYF. This chain connects TRBV28 to TRBJ2-7; no reliable D call. The V gene lost 5 bases and the J gene lost 2 bases, with 10 bases spanning the gap. CDR3 length: 13 residues. Germline CDR1 MDHEN, CDR2 SYDVKM.

The chain uses TRBV7-9 and TRBJ1-4, with D perhaps TRBD1 (6 bases). This CDR3 comprises 18 residues. Trimming took off 5 bases at V and 5 bases at J, with 24 bases between the two ends. Looked up from germline, CDR1 is SEHNR and CDR2 is FQNEAQ (reference sequence). CDR3 sequence (DNA): TGTGCCAGCAGCCCTCACGAGGCCAACAGGGCCCCGAATGAAAAACTGTTTTTT. Translation gives CASSPHEANRAPNEKLFF.

CDR3 sequence: CASSSLPFRDTSGANVLTF. Written as DNA, the CDR3 is TGTGCCAGCAGCTCTCTCCCATTCCGGGACACCTCTGGGGCCAACGTCCTGACTTTC. The chain carries TRBV5-4 and TRBJ2-6; tentative D call: TRBD1 (6 bases). The V gene lost 3 bases and the J gene lost 0 bases, with 19 bases spanning the gap. This CDR3 comprises 19 residues. The germline CDR1 and CDR2 sequences are SGHNT and YYREEE (reference sequence).

The chain is built from TRBV19 and TRBJ1-1, with no clear D. Germline loops: CDR1 LNHDA, CDR2 SQIVND (reference sequence). The germline V and J ends were trimmed by 1 base and 8 bases, with 14 bases remaining between them. The CDR3 contains 14 residues. This CDR3 is CASSIVPRVPEAFF. In nucleotides, the CDR3 is TGTGCCAGTAGTATAGTGCCCCGGGTCCCCGAAGCTTTCTTT.

The chain has TRBV6-5 and TRBJ2-2; 7 nucleotides match TRBD1. Losses at the gene ends were 4 bases for V and 4 bases for J; bases not matched to a gene: 3. The CDR3 contains 14 residues. The germline gives CDR1 MNHEY, CDR2 SVGAGI. CDR3 sequence: CASSWTGITGELFF. In nucleotides, the CDR3 is TGTGCCAGCAGTTGGACAGGTATCACCGGGGAGCTGTTTTTT.

The rearrangement uses TRBV19 and TRBJ2-7; possibly TRBD2 for D (6 bases). This CDR3 region has 14 residues. V gave up 5 bases and J gave up 3 bases, with 14 bases separating them. In germline, CDR1 is LNHDA, CDR2 SQIVND (reference sequence). This CDR3 is CASSPGTFHYEQYF. CDR3 sequence (DNA): TGTGCCAGTAGTCCCGGGACTTTCCACTACGAGCAGTACTTC.

The CDR3 bases are TGTGCCAGCACCTACGGTAGCACTGAAGCTTTCTTT. The encoded protein is CASTYGSTEAFF. The rearrangement links TRBV2 to TRBJ1-1, with D unclear. V lost 7 bases and J 4 bases, leaving 10 bases between the germline ends. This CDR3 contains 12 residues. Germline CDR1 is SNHLY and CDR2 is FYNNEI.

The chain joins TRBV10-2 to TRBJ1-2, with 8 bases identical to TRBD1. Germline V CDR1 and CDR2: WSHSY, SAAADI. This CDR3 has 12 residues. Losses at the gene ends were 6 bases for V and 6 bases for J; bases not matched to a gene: 3. In nucleotides, the CDR3 is TGCGCCAGCAGGGACAGGGCGGATGGCTACACCTTC. Protein sequence: CASRDRADGYTF.

This chain links TRBV29-1 with TRBJ2-3; D unresolved. V dropped 5 bases and J dropped 4 bases, with 10 bases sitting between them. This CDR3 comprises 12 residues. The V gene's germline CDR1 is SQVTM and CDR2 ANQGSEA. CDR3 nucleotides: TGCAGCGTTCGTGTCTCCTCAGATACGCAGTATTTT. This gives the protein CSVRVSSDTQYF.

The chain uses TRBV5-4 and TRBJ2-3; 10 bases map to TRBD2. The V and J ends lost 0 bases and 5 bases, in that order; junction bases with no gene match: 0. The CDR3 totals 14 residues. Germline CDR1 SGHNT, CDR2 YYREEE (reference sequence). In nucleotides, the CDR3 is TGTGCCAGCAGCTTGGCTAGCGGGGGAGATACGCAGTATTTT. Translation: CASSLASGGDTQYF.

The chain is built from TRBV4-1 and TRBJ2-3, with a tentative D call TRBD1 (6 bases). CDR3 length equals 15 residues. V was clipped by 0 bases and J by 5 bases, with 12 bases between them. CDR1 MGHRA and CDR2 YSYEKL come from the germline V gene. For the CDR3, the DNA is TGCGCCAGCAGCCAAGATGGGCAGGGGCAAGATACGCAGTATTTT. It is translated as CASSQDGQGQDTQYF.

The chain is built from TRBV7-9 and TRBJ2-1; possible D gene TRBD2, 5 bases. The germline V gene encodes CDR1 SEHNR and CDR2 FQNEAQ (reference sequence). The CDR3 loop spans 13 amino acids. The V end was cut by 6 bases, the J end by 4 bases, with 10 bases between. The CDR3 DNA sequence: TGTGCCAGCAGATCGGACTTATACAATGAGCAGTTCTTC. Its protein is CASRSDLYNEQFF.

The chain has TRBV2 and TRBJ1-3, with D tentatively TRBD1 (5 bases). Trimming shortened V by 6 bases and J by 0 bases, and 9 bases separated the two germline ends. The germline V gene encodes CDR1 SNHLY and CDR2 FYNNEI. This CDR3 has 14 amino acids. The CDR3: CASSAGFSGNTIYF. The CDR3 DNA is TGTGCCAGCAGCGCAGGGTTCTCTGGAAACACCATATATTTT.

This clone was seen just once. This chain joins TRBV4-1 and TRBJ2-2, with D maybe TRBD1 (7 bases). Trimming pared 4 bases from V and 5 bases from J, leaving 20 bases between. CDR3 size: 17 residues. Germline lookup yields CDR1 MGHRA and CDR2 YSYEKL. The CDR3 is CASSPGLQGRRTGELFF. The CDR3 coding sequence is TGCGCCAGCAGCCCAGGTCTACAGGGGAGGAGGACCGGGGAGCTGTTTTTT.

The CDR3 spells CASSPPGLAVNNEQFF. CDR3 nucleotide sequence: TGCGCCAGCAGCCCTCCGGGACTAGCGGTTAACAATGAGCAGTTCTTC. The chain links TRBV5-1 to TRBJ2-1; 11 nucleotides line up with TRBD2. Looked up from germline, CDR1 is SGHRS and CDR2 is YFSETQ. CDR3 length: 16 amino acids. The ends lost 4 bases at V and 5 bases at J; junction bases unmatched: 8. Together with reference TRBV5-1 and TRBJ2-1, the CDR3 gives the full variable domain: KAGVTQTPRYLIKTRGQQVTLSCSPISGHRSVSWYQQTPGQGLQFLFEYFSETQRNKGNFPGRFSGRQFSNSRSEMNVSTLELGDSALYLCASSPPGLAVNNEQFFGPGTRLTVL.

The rearrangement uses TRBV18 and TRBJ1-1, with D possibly TRBD1 on 6 matching bases. The ends were cut back, 3 bases at V and 4 bases at J, with 12 bases in the middle. Germline V gene data show CDR1 as KGHSH and CDR2 as LQKENI. The CDR3 contains 14 residues. CDR3: CASSPKGVGTEAFF. CDR3 nucleotides: TGTGCCAGCTCACCCAAGGGGGTGGGCACTGAAGCTTTCTTT. The variable domain in full, completed from reference TRBV18 and TRBJ1-1, reads NAGVMQNPRHLVRRRGQEARLRCSPMKGHSHVYWYRQLPEEGLKFMVYLQKENIIDESGMPKERFSAEFPKEGPSILRIQQVVRGDSAAYFCASSPKGVGTEAFFGQGTRLTVV.

The CDR3 spells CAWIPDWAHGLYGYTF. The CDR3 nucleotides read TGTGCCTGGATCCCGGACTGGGCTCATGGCCTCTATGGCTACACCTTC. This chain joins TRBV30 and TRBJ1-2, with unresolved D. This CDR3 has 16 residues. Trimming cost V 4 bases and J 4 bases, with 22 bases left between them. Germline V gene lookup returns CDR1 GTSNPN and CDR2 SVGIG (reference sequence).